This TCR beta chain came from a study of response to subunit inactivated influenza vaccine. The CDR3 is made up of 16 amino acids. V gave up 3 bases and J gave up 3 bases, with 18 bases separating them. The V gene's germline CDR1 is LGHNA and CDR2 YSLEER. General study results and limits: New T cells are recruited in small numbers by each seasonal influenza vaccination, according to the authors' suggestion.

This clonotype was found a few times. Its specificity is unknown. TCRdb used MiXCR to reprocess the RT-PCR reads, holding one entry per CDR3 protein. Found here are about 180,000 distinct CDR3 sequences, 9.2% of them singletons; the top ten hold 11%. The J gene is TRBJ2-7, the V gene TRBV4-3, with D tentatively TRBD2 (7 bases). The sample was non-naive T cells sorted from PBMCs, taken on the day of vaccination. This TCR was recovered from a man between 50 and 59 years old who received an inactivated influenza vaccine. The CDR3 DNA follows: TGCGCCAGCAGCCATTCTAACAGGGAGGGATACTACGAGCAGTACTTC. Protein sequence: CASSHSNREGYYEQYF.